The rows below give T cell receptor beta chains drawn from one sample of a study of cytomegalovirus exposure and HLA in healthy donors. Produced via immunoSEQ multiplex PCR; TCRdb's table is partial and in-frame only. The data hold tens of thousands of clones, with approximately 74% observed a single time. The sequencing input was PBMCs. These receptors came from a woman aged 50 to 60 in good health and CMV-seropositive. Each CDR3 is given with its conserved first and last residue. Fields, in order: clone size, J gene, D gene, V gene, CDR3 DNA, CDR3 protein. A D gene is named only where the DNA matches it firmly. Clone size appears in some rows only: once, few, many, or a class for an expanded clone.

.,TRBJ2-5,TRBD1,TRBV7-9,TGTGCCAGCAGCCCCGGGACAGAACAAGAGACCCAGTACTTC,CASSPGTEQETQYF
.,TRBJ2-2,TRBD1,TRBV29-1,TGCAGCGCCGGGACAGCCTATGGCGGGGAGCTGTTTTTT,CSAGTAYGGELFF
.,TRBJ2-5,.,TRBV2,TGTGCCAGCAGCGAAGTGGGACTCCAAGAGACCCAGTACTTC,CASSEVGLQETQYF
few,TRBJ2-3,TRBD2,TRBV7-6,TGTGCCAGCAGCTTAGAAGCGGGAACCACAGATACGCAGTATTTT,CASSLEAGTTDTQYF
few,TRBJ2-6,TRBD2,TRBV10-3,TGTGCCATCAGGGGACTAGCGGGAGACGGGGCCAACGTCCTGACTTTC,CAIRGLAGDGANVLTF
.,TRBJ2-7,.,TRBV18,TGTGCCAGCTCACCGGGGCTTTCCGGGGAGCAGTACTTC,CASSPGLSGEQYF
.,TRBJ1-2,.,TRBV10-3,TGTGCCATCACTCCCACTAACTCGGTTTATGGCTACACCTTC,CAITPTNSVYGYTF
.,TRBJ2-7,TRBD2,TRBV27,TGTGCCAGCAGTTTGGTTACTAGCGGGAGGGCCCTCTACGAGCAGTACTTC,CASSLVTSGRALYEQYF
few,TRBJ1-1,.,TRBV11-2,TGTGCCAGCAGCTTAGGTGCAGGGAGGGTCGGTAACACTGAAGCTTTCTTT,CASSLGAGRVGNTEAFF
.,TRBJ1-2,.,TRBV19,TGTGCCAGTAGTAAGCAGGCAGGGGAGAATAACTATGGCTACACCTTC,CASSKQAGENNYGYTF
.,TRBJ2-5,.,TRBV18,TGTGCCAGCTCACCACGCGGGAACCAAGAGACCCAGTACTTC,CASSPRGNQETQYF
few,TRBJ2-7,.,TRBV9,TGTGCCAGCAGCCCCGGTTCCTACGAGCAGTACTTC,CASSPGSYEQYF
few,TRBJ1-2,TRBD1,TRBV7-9,TGTGCCAGCAGCACTACCGGGACAGAGTTTAACTATGGCTACACCTTC,CASSTTGTEFNYGYTF
.,TRBJ2-7,TRBD2,TRBV9,TGTGCCAGCAGCGTAGAAGGGACTAGGGTTTACGAGCAGTACTTC,CASSVEGTRVYEQYF
.,TRBJ1-2,.,TRBV30,TGTGCCTGGAGTGTACCGGGGGTGAGGTATGGCTACACCTTC,CAWSVPGVRYGYTF
.,TRBJ2-1,.,TRBV11-1,TGTGCCAGCAGCCCAGAGGATGAGCAGTTCTTC,CASSPEDEQFF
.,TRBJ1-4,.,TRBV6-1,TGTGCCAGCGCGAATAATAATGAAAAACTGTTTTTT,CASANNNEKLFF
.,TRBJ2-1,TRBD1,TRBV5-4,TGTGCCAGCAGCTTGAACAGGGGTTACAATGAGCAGTTCTTC,CASSLNRGYNEQFF
.,TRBJ2-1,TRBD2,TRBV4-1,TGCGCCAGCAGCCAAGTAGGGCTAGCGGGTTACAATGAGCAGTTCTTC,CASSQVGLAGYNEQFF
.,TRBJ1-2,.,TRBV30,TGTGCCTGGAGTGTAGGTGGGGGGGCCTATGGCTACACCTTC,CAWSVGGGAYGYTF
.,TRBJ2-3,.,TRBV2,TGTGCCAGAGAGATCGACAGTCTTCTCACAGATACGCAGTATTTT,CAREIDSLLTDTQYF
once,TRBJ2-3,TRBD2,TRBV10-2,TGCGCCAGCAGTTTTTTAGCGGGAGGGCTCACAGATACGCAGTATTTT,CASSFLAGGLTDTQYF